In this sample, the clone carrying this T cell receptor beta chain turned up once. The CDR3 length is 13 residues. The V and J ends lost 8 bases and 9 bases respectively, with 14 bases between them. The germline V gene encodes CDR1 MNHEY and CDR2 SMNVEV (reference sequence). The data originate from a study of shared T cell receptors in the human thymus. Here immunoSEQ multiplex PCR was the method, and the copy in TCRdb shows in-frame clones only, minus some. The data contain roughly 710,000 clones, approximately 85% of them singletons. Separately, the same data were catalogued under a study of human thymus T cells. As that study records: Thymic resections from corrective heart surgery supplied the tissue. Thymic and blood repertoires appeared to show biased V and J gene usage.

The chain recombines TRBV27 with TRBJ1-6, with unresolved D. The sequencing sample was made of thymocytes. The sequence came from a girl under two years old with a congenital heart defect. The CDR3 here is CASGRAEGSPLHF. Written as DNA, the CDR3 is TGTGCCAGCGGGAGGGCAGAAGGTTCACCCCTCCACTTT.